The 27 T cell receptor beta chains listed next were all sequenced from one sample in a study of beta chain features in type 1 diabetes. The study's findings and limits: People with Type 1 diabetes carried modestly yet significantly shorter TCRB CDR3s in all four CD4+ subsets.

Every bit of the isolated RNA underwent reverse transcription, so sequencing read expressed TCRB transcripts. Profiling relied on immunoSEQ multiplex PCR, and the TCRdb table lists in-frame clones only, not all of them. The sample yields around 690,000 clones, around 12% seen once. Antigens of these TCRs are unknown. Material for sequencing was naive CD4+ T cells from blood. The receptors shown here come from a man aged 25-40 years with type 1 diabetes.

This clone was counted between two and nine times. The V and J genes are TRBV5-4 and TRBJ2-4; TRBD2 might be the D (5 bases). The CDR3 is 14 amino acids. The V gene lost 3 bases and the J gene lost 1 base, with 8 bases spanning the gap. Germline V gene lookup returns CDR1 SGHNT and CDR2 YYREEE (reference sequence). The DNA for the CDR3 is TGTGCCAGCAGCTCTCCGGGGGCCAAAAACATTCAGTACTTC. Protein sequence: CASSSPGAKNIQYF.

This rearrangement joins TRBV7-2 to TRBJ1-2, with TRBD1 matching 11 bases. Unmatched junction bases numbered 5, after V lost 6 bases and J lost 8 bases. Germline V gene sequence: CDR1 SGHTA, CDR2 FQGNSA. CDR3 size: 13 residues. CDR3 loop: CASSKDRGQGYTF. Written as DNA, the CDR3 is TGTGCCAGCAGTAAGGACAGGGGGCAAGGCTACACCTTC.

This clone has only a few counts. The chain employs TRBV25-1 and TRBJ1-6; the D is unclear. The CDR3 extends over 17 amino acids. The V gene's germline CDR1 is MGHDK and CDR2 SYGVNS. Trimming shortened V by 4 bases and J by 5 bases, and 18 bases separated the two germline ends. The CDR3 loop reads CASSAMNGVGNNSPLHF. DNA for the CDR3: TGTGCCAGCAGTGCGATGAATGGGGTAGGAAATAATTCACCCCTCCACTTT.

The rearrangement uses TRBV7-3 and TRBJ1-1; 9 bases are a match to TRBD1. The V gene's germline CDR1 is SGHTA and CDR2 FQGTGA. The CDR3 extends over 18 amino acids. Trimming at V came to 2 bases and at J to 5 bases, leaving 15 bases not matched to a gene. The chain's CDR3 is CASSLFGTGFAMETEAFF. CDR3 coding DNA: TGTGCCAGCAGCTTATTTGGGACAGGGTTTGCAATGGAGACTGAAGCTTTCTTT. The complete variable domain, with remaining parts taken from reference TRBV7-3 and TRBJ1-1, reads GAGVSQTPSNKVTEKGKYVELRCDPISGHTALYWYRQSLGQGPEFLIYFQGTGAADDSGLPNDRFFAVRPEGSVSTLKIQRTERGDSAVYLCASSLFGTGFAMETEAFFGQGTRLTVV.

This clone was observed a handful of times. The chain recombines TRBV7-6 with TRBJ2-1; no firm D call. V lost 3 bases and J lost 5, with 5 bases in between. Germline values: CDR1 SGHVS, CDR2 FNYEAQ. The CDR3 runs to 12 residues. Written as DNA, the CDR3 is TGTGCCAGCAGCTTTTGGGACAATGAGCAGTTCTTC. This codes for CASSFWDNEQFF.

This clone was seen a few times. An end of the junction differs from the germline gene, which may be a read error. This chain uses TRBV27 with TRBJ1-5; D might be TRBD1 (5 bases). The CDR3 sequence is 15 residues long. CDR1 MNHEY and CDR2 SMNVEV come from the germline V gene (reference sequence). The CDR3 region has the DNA TGTGCCAGCAGTCTATCGGGGCAGGCAACTCAGCCCCAGCATTTT. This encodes CASSLSGQATQPQHF.

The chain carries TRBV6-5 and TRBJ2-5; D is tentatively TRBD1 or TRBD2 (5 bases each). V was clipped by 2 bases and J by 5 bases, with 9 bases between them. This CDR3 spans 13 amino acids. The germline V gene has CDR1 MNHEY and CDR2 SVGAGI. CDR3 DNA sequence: TGTGCCAGCAGTTACCTGGGACCCGAGACCCAGTACTTC. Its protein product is CASSYLGPETQYF.

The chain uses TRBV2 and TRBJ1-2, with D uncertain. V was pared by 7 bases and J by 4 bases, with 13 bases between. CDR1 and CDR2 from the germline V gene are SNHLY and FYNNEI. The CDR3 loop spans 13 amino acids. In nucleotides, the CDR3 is TGTGCCAGCAACCAAGGCAGGTTCTATGGCTACACCTTC. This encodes CASNQGRFYGYTF.

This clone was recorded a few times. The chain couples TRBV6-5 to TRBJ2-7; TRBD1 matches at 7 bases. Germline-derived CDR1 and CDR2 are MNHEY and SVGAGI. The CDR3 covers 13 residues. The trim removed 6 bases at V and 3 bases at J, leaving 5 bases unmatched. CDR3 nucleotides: TGTGCCAGCAGCCGGACAGGAAACTACGAGCAGTACTTC. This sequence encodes CASSRTGNYEQYF.

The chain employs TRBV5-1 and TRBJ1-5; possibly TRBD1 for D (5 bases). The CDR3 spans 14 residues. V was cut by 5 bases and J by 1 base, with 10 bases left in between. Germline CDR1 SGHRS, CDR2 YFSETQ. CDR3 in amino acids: CASREDNSNQPQHF. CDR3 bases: TGCGCCAGCAGGGAGGACAACAGCAATCAGCCCCAGCATTTT.

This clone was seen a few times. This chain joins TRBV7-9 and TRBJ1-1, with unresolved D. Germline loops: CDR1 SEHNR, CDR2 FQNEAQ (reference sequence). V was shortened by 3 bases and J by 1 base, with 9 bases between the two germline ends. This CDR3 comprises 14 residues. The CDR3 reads CASSFRWENTEAFF. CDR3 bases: TGTGCCAGCAGCTTCCGCTGGGAGAACACTGAAGCTTTCTTT.

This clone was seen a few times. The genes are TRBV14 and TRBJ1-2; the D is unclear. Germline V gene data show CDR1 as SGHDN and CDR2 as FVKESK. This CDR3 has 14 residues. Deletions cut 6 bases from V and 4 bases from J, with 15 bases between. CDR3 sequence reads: CASSRSLGSYGYTF. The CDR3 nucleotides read TGTGCCAGCAGTCGCAGCCTGGGGTCCTATGGCTACACCTTC.

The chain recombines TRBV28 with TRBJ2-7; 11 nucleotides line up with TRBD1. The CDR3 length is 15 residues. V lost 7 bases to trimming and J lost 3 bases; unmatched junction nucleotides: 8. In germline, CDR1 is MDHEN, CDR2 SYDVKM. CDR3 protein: CASTPPGTGGYEQYF. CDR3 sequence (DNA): TGTGCCAGCACCCCGCCAGGGACAGGGGGCTACGAGCAGTACTTC.

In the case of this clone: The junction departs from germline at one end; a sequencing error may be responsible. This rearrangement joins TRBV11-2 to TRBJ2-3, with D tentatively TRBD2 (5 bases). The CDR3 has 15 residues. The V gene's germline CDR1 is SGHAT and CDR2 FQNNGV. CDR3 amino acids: CASSLASPGGDTQYF. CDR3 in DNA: TGTGCCAGCAGTTTAGCGAGCCCTGGAGGAGATACGCAGTATTTT.

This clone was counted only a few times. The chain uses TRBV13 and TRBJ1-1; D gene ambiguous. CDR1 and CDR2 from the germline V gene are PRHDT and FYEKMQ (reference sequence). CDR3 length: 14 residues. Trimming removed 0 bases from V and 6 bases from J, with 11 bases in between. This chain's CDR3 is CASSLGIPPAEAFF. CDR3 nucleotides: TGTGCCAGCAGCTTAGGGATTCCTCCCGCTGAAGCTTTCTTT.

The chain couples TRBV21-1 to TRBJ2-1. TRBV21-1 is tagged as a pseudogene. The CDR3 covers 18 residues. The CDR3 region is CASSKERGRTLTHNEQFF. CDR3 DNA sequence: TGTGCCAGCAGCAAAGAGAGGGGAAGGACCCTAACTCACAATGAGCAGTTCTTC.

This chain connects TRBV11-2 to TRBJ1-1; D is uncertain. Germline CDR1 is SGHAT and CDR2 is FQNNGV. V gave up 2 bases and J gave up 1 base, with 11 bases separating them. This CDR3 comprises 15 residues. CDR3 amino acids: CASSLIRGRNTEAFF. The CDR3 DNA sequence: TGTGCCAGCAGCTTAATACGCGGACGGAACACTGAAGCTTTCTTT.

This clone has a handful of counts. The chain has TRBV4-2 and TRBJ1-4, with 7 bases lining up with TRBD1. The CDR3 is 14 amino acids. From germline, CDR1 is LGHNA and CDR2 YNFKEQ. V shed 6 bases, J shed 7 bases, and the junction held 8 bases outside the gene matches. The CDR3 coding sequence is TGTGCCAGCAGGCTGGGCGGGACAGTTGAAAAACTGTTTTTT. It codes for CASRLGGTVEKLFF.

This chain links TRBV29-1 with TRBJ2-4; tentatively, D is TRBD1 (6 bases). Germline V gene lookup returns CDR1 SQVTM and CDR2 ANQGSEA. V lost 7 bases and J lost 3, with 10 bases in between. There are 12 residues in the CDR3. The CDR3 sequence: CSGGQNKNIQYF. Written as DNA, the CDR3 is TGCAGCGGGGGGCAGAACAAAAACATTCAGTACTTC.

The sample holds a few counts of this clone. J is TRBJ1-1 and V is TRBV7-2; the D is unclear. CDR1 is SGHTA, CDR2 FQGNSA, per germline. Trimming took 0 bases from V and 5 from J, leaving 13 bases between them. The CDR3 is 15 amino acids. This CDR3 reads CASSLASVPGTEAFF. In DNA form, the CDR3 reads TGTGCCAGCAGCTTAGCGTCCGTCCCGGGGACTGAAGCTTTCTTT.

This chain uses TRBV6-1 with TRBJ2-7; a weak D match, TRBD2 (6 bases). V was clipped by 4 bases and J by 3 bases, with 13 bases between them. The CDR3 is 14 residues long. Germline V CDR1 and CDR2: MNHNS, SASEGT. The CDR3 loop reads CASSGQGGRYEQYF. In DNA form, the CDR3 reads TGTGCCAGCAGTGGGCAGGGAGGTCGCTACGAGCAGTACTTC.

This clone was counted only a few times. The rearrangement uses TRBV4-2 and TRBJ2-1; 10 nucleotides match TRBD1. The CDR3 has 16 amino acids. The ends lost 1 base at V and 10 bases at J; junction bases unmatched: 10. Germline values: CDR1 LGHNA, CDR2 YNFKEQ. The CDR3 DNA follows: TGTGCCAGCAGCCAAGGTCGGGACAGGGGAATCAGAGAGCAGTTCTTC. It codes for CASSQGRDRGIREQFF.

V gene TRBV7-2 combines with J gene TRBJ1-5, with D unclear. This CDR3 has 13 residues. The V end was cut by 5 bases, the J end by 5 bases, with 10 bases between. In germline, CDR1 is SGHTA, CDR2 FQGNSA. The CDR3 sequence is CASSAQVDQPQHF. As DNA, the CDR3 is TGTGCCAGCAGCGCCCAGGTGGATCAGCCCCAGCATTTT.

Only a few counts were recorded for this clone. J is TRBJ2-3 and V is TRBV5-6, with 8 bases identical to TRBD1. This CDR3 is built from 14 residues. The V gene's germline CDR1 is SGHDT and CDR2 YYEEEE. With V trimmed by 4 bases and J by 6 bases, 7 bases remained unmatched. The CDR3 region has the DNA TGTGCCAGCAGCCCGTCGACAGGGGCGGATACGCAGTATTTT. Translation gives CASSPSTGADTQYF.

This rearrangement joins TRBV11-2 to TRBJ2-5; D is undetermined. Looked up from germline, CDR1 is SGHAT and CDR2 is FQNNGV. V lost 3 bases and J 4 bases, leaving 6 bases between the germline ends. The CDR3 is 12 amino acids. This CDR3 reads CASSFGVETQYF. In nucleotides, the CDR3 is TGTGCCAGCAGCTTTGGGGTAGAGACCCAGTACTTC.

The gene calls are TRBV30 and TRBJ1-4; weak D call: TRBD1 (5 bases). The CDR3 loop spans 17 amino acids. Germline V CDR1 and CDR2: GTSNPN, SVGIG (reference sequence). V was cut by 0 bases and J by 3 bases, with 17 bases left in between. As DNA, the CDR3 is TGTGCCTGGAGTGTTTTCGTTAGGGGTCTGGCTAATGAAAAACTGTTTTTT. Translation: CAWSVFVRGLANEKLFF.

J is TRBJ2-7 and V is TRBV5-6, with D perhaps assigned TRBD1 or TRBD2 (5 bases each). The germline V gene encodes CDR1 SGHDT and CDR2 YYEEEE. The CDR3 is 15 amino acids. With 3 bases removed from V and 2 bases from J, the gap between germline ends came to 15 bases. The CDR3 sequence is CASSSRDAGPYEQYF. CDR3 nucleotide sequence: TGTGCCAGCAGCTCACGGGACGCCGGGCCCTACGAGCAGTACTTC.